This TCR beta chain appears in the sequencing data of a study of response to subunit inactivated influenza vaccine. Looked up from germline, CDR1 is MNHNY and CDR2 is SVGAGI (reference sequence). This CDR3 has 13 amino acids. Trimming cost V 6 bases and J 3 bases, with 9 bases left between them. Study findings and constraints: New T cells are recruited in small numbers by each seasonal influenza vaccination, according to the authors' suggestion.

This clonotype has only a few counts. Its specificity is unknown. MiXCR was run by TCRdb on the RT-PCR reads, yielding one entry per CDR3 protein. The sample includes 450,000 to 600,000 distinct CDR3 sequences, approximately 15% of them seen just once. This sequence was found in a man aged 45-69 years who received an inactivated influenza vaccine. The sample here was CD4+ T cells sorted from PBMCs, taken about 24 months after vaccination. The rearrangement links TRBV6-6 to TRBJ1-5; D not resolved. CDR3 bases: TGTGCCAGCAGAACAGTCACCAATCAGCCCCAGCATTTT. Amino acid sequence: CASRTVTNQPQHF.